This T cell receptor (beta chain) was captured by sequencing in a study of cytomegalovirus exposure and HLA in healthy donors. Germline lookup yields CDR1 MNHNY and CDR2 SVGAGI (reference sequence). This CDR3 comprises 12 residues. The V end was cut by 8 bases, the J end by 1 base, with 8 bases between. Findings and limits, study-wide: The HLA-A and HLA-B alleles of most subjects were reportedly predicted accurately from TCR beta sequences.

The primer mix had 60 Vbeta and 13 Jbeta primers. Measured with immunoSEQ multiplex PCR; TCRdb has only the in-frame clones, and not every one. The sample lists around 150,000 clones, roughly 82% seen once, with nearly 3.5% in the top ten. A note on this clone: Its antigen is still unknown.

Sequencing was done on a sample of PBMCs. The V gene is TRBV6-6, the J gene TRBJ1-1; D not certain. This sequence was found in a male donor in good health and CMV-seronegative. CDR3 region: CASAPGNTEAFF. The DNA for the CDR3 is TGTGCCAGCGCCCCCGGGAACACTGAAGCTTTCTTT.